These T cell receptor beta chains were read from a single sample in a study of T-cell memory formation after mild COVID-19. A single record per CDR3 protein comes from TCRdb applying MiXCR to the 5' RACE reads. The table lists approximately 89,000 distinct CDR3 sequences, about 23% of them singletons. Sequencing was performed on PBMCs or a T cell subset sorted from them (not recorded which). The receptors were gathered from a man younger than 30 who had mild COVID-19 (a few samples of this study predate the infection). Cell type and time point are not known. Both conserved end residues are part of each CDR3. The D gene is left open where the match is weak. Expanded clones are given a class, and other clones once, few, many or no size at all.

clone_size: many; j_call: TRBJ2-7; v_call: TRBV7-6; d_call: -; cdr3_aa: CASSERDAGDEQYF; cdr3_nt: TGTGCCAGCAGCGAACGGGATGCCGGGGACGAGCAGTACTTC
clone_size: few; j_call: TRBJ1-1; v_call: TRBV4-3; d_call: -; cdr3_aa: CASSEGEGSPVTEAFF; cdr3_nt: TGCGCCAGCAGCGAAGGGGAGGGGTCTCCGGTCACTGAAGCTTTCTTT
clone_size: -; j_call: TRBJ2-7; v_call: TRBV4-1; d_call: TRBD2; cdr3_aa: CASSQAGLAGHEQYF; cdr3_nt: TGCGCCAGCAGCCAAGCGGGACTAGCGGGGCACGAGCAGTACTTC
clone_size: few; j_call: TRBJ2-3; v_call: TRBV6-5; d_call: TRBD2; cdr3_aa: CASSPREAGGLTDTQYF; cdr3_nt: TGTGCCAGCAGTCCGCGGGAAGCGGGGGGACTCACAGATACGCAGTATTTT
clone_size: -; j_call: TRBJ1-2; v_call: TRBV4-3; d_call: -; cdr3_aa: CASSQEYPGSGYGYTF; cdr3_nt: TGCGCCAGCAGCCAAGAGTATCCGGGAAGTGGCTATGGCTACACCTTC
clone_size: -; j_call: TRBJ2-5; v_call: TRBV20-1; d_call: TRBD2; cdr3_aa: CSASIGLAMLETQYF; cdr3_nt: TGCAGTGCTAGCATAGGACTAGCGATGTTGGAGACCCAGTACTTC
clone_size: few; j_call: TRBJ2-3; v_call: TRBV12-3/TRBV12-4; d_call: -; cdr3_aa: CASSAADTQYF; cdr3_nt: TGTGCCAGCAGTGCGGCAGATACGCAGTATTTT
clone_size: -; j_call: TRBJ2-7; v_call: TRBV29-1; d_call: TRBD2; cdr3_aa: CSVEDPGTSGGTYEQYF; cdr3_nt: TGCAGCGTTGAAGACCCCGGGACTAGCGGGGGGACCTACGAGCAGTACTTC
clone_size: -; j_call: TRBJ1-1; v_call: TRBV11-2; d_call: -; cdr3_aa: CASSLMGEAFF; cdr3_nt: TGTGCCAGCAGCTTAATGGGGGAAGCTTTCTTT
clone_size: -; j_call: TRBJ2-1; v_call: TRBV6-5; d_call: TRBD2; cdr3_aa: CASGRTSLLVEQFF; cdr3_nt: TGTGCCAGCGGTCGGACTAGCCTCCTGGTTGAGCAGTTCTTC
clone_size: medium-sized; j_call: TRBJ2-3; v_call: TRBV5-6; d_call: -; cdr3_aa: CASSLTDGNRVDTQYF; cdr3_nt: TGTGCCAGCAGCTTGACGGACGGGAACCGAGTAGATACGCAGTATTTT
clone_size: -; j_call: TRBJ2-3; v_call: TRBV6-5; d_call: -; cdr3_aa: CASSYLGATQDTQYF; cdr3_nt: TGTGCCAGCAGTTACTTAGGGGCCACCCAGGATACGCAGTATTTT
clone_size: -; j_call: TRBJ2-3; v_call: TRBV5-6; d_call: -; cdr3_aa: CASSADWGGADTQYF; cdr3_nt: TGTGCCAGCAGCGCCGATTGGGGGGGGGCGGATACGCAGTATTTT
clone_size: -; j_call: TRBJ2-5; v_call: TRBV29-1; d_call: -; cdr3_aa: CSVSAPGDRETQYF; cdr3_nt: TGCAGCGTTTCAGCCCCGGGGGATCGGGAGACCCAGTACTTC
clone_size: -; j_call: TRBJ2-2; v_call: TRBV7-8; d_call: -; cdr3_aa: CASSLGGGQTGELFF; cdr3_nt: TGTGCCAGCAGCTTAGGAGGGGGGCAAACCGGGGAGCTGTTTTTT
clone_size: -; j_call: TRBJ1-4; v_call: TRBV4-1; d_call: -; cdr3_aa: CASSQVTQARGSEKLFF; cdr3_nt: TGCGCCAGCAGCCAAGTTACTCAGGCCAGGGGTAGTGAAAAACTGTTTTTT
clone_size: -; j_call: TRBJ2-3; v_call: TRBV10-3; d_call: -; cdr3_aa: CAISESGRISNELIF; cdr3_nt: TGTGCCATCAGTGAGTCGGGACGCATCTCGAACGAGCTAATTTTT
clone_size: few; j_call: TRBJ1-5; v_call: TRBV7-6; d_call: TRBD1; cdr3_aa: CASSSGTGGGQPQHF; cdr3_nt: TGTGCCAGCAGCTCCGGGACAGGGGGCGGGCAGCCCCAGCATTTT
clone_size: -; j_call: TRBJ2-2; v_call: TRBV9; d_call: -; cdr3_aa: CASSVGDNAWTGELFF; cdr3_nt: TGTGCCAGCAGCGTAGGGGATAATGCCTGGACCGGGGAGCTGTTTTTT
clone_size: -; j_call: TRBJ2-6; v_call: TRBV3-1; d_call: -; cdr3_aa: CASSQDRGRTSGANVLTF; cdr3_nt: TGTGCCAGCAGCCAAGATCGGGGCAGAACGTCAGGGGCCAACGTCCTGACTTTC
clone_size: few; j_call: TRBJ1-1; v_call: TRBV7-8; d_call: TRBD1; cdr3_aa: CASSLSVDRGWNTEAFF; cdr3_nt: TGTGCCAGCAGCTTAAGTGTGGACAGGGGGTGGAACACTGAAGCTTTCTTT
clone_size: -; j_call: TRBJ2-2; v_call: TRBV5-1; d_call: -; cdr3_aa: CASSTPLPNTGELFF; cdr3_nt: TGCGCCAGCAGCACCCCACTACCGAACACCGGGGAGCTGTTTTTT
clone_size: -; j_call: TRBJ2-3; v_call: TRBV7-9; d_call: -; cdr3_aa: CASSRISDTQYF; cdr3_nt: TGTGCCAGCAGTCGAATATCAGATACGCAGTATTTT